This T cell receptor (beta chain) was sequenced for a study of Graves' ophthalmopathy and Graves' hyperthyroidism. V gave up 3 bases and J gave up 9 bases, with 12 bases separating them. The germline CDR1 and CDR2 sequences are LNHNV and YYDKDF (reference sequence). The CDR3 runs to 13 residues. This clonotype has a count of ten or more. For repertoire sequencing, the TCR beta CDR3 regions were amplified from RNA transcripts. A first-round RT-PCR used HTBI primers, followed by a second-round multiplex PCR. TCRdb independently ran MiXCR on the multiplex PCR reads; one entry per CDR3 protein. The sample has about 620,000 distinct CDR3 sequences, approximately 21% seen once.

The clonotype was recovered from a woman younger than 35 with stable Graves' hyperthyroidism. Some clones in this sample may be carry-over from other donors' samples. Sequencing was carried out using peripheral blood. This chain connects TRBV15 to TRBJ1-3; no firm D call. The chain's CDR3 is CATSRPFDGTIYF. Written as DNA, the CDR3 is TGTGCCACCAGCAGGCCCTTCGACGGCACCATATATTTT.